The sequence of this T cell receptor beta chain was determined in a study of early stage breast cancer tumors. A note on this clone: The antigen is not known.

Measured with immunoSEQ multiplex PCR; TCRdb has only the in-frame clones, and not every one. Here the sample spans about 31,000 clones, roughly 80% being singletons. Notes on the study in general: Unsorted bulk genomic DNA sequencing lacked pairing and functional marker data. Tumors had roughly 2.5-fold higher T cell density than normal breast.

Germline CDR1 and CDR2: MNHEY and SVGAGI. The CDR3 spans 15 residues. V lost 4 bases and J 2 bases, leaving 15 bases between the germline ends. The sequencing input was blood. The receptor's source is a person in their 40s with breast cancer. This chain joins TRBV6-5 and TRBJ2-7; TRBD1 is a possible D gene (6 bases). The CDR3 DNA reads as TGTGCCAGCAGTTTCATTGGGACAAAGACCTACGAGCAGTACTTC. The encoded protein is CASSFIGTKTYEQYF.